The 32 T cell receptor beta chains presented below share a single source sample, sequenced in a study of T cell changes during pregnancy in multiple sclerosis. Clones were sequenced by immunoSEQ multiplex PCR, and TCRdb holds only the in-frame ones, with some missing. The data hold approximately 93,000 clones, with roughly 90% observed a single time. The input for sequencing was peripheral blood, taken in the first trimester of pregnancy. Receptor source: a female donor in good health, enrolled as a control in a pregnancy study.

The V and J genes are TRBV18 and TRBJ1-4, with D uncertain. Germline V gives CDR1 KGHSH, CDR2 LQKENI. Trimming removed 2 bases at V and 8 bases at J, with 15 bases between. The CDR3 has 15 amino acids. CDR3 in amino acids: CASSPTRNQREKLFF. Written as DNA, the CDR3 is TGTGCCAGCTCACCAACCCGAAACCAACGGGAAAAACTGTTTTTT. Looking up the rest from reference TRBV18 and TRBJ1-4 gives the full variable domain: NAGVMQNPRHLVRRRGQEARLRCSPMKGHSHVYWYRQLPEEGLKFMVYLQKENIIDESGMPKERFSAEFPKEGPSILRIQQVVRGDSAAYFCASSPTRNQREKLFFGSGTQLSVL.

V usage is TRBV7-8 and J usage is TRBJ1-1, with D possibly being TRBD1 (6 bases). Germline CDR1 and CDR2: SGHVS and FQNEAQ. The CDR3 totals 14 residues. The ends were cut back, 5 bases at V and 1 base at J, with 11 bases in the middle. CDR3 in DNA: TGTGCCAGCAGCCCAATGGGACAGAACACTGAAGCTTTCTTT. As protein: CASSPMGQNTEAFF.

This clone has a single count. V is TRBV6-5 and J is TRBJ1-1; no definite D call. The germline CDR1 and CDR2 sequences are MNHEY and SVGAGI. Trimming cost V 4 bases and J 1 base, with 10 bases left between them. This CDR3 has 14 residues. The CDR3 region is CASSSRAGNTEAFF. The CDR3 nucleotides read TGTGCCAGCAGTTCTAGGGCGGGGAACACTGAAGCTTTCTTT.

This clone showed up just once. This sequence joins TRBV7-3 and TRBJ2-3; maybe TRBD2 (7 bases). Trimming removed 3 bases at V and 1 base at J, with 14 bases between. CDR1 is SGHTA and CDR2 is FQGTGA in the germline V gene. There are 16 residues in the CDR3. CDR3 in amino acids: CASSLKQGGGTDTQYF. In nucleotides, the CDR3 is TGTGCCAGCAGCTTGAAACAGGGAGGGGGCACAGATACGCAGTATTTT.

The CDR3 bases are TGTGCCAGCAGTTCCGGGGGGACGGTTCAGCCCCAGCATTTT. Amino acids: CASSSGGTVQPQHF. The V call is TRBV28, the J call TRBJ1-5; D perhaps matches TRBD1 (5 bases). The CDR3 is 14 residues long. Looked up from germline, CDR1 is MDHEN and CDR2 is SYDVKM. V dropped 4 bases and J dropped 6 bases, with 13 bases sitting between them.

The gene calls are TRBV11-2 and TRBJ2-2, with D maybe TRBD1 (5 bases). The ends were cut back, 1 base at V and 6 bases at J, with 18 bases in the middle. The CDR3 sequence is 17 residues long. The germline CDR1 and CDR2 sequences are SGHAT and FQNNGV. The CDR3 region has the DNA TGTGCCAGCAGCTTAGTACCCACGGCAGGGAAGGCCGGGGAGCTGTTTTTT. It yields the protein CASSLVPTAGKAGELFF.

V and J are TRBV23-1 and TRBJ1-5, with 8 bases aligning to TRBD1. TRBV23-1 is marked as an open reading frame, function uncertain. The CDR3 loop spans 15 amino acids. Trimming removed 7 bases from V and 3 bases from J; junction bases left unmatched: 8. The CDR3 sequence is CASTQGARNNQPQHF. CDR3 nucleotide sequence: TGCGCCAGCACTCAGGGGGCGCGGAACAATCAGCCCCAGCATTTT.

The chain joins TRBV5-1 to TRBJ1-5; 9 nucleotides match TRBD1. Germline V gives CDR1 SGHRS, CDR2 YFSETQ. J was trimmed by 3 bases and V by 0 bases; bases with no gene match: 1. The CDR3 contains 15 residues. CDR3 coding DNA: TGCGCCAGCAGCTTGGGGACAGGGGACAATCAGCCCCAGCATTTT. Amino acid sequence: CASSLGTGDNQPQHF.

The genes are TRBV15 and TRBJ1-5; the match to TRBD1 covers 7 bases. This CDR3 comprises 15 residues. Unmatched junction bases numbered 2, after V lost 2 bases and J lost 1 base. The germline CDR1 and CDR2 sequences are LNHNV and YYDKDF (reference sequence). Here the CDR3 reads CATSRQGQSNQPQHF. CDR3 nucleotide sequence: TGTGCCACCAGCAGACAGGGACAGAGCAATCAGCCCCAGCATTTT.

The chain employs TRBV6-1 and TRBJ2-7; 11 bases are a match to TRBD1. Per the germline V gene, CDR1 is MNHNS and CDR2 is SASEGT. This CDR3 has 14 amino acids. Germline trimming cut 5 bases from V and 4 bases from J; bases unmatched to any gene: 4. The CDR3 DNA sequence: TGTGCCAGCAGTCGCGGGGACAGGGGGTACGAGCAGTACTTC. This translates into CASSRGDRGYEQYF.

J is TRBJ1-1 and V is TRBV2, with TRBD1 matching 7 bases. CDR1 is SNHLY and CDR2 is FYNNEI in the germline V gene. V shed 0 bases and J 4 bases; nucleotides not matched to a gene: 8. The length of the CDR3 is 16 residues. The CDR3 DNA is TGTGCCAGCAGTGAAGCAGGGGGCTGGGGCGCCACTGAAGCTTTCTTT. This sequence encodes CASSEAGGWGATEAFF.

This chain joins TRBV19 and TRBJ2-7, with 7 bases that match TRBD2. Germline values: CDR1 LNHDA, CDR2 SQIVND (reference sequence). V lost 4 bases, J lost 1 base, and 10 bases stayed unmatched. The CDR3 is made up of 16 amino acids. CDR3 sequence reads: CASSTPSAGVSYEQYF. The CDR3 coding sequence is TGTGCCAGTAGTACCCCCTCGGCGGGGGTGTCCTACGAGCAGTACTTC.

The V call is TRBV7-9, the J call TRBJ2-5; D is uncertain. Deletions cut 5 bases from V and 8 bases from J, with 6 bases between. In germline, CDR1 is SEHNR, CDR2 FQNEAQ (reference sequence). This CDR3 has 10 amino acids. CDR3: CASSPETQYF. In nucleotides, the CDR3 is TGTGCCAGCAGCCCAGAAACCCAGTACTTC.

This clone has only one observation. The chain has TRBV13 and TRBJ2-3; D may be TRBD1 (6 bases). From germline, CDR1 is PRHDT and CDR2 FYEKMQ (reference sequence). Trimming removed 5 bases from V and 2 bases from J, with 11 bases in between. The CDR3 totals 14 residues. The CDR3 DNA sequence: TGTGCCAGCAGCCACAGGGACAACACAGATACGCAGTATTTT. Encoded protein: CASSHRDNTDTQYF.

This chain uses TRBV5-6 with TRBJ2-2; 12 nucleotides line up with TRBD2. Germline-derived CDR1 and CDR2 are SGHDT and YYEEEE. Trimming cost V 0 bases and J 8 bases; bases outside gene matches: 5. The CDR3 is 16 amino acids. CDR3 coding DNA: TGTGCCAGCAGCTTGGCCCTAGCGGGGGGGCCTGGGGAGCTGTTTTTT. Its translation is CASSLALAGGPGELFF.

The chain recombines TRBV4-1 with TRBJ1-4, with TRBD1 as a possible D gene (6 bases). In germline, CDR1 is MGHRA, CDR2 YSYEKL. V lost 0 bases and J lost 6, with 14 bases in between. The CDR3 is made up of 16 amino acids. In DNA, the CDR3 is TGCGCCAGCAGCCAAGAGTCCGGGACATCAGATGAAAAACTGTTTTTT. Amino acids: CASSQESGTSDEKLFF.

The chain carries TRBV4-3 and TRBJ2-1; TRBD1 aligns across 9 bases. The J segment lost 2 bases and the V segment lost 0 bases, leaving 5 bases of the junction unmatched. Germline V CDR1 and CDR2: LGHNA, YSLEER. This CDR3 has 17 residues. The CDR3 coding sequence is TGCGCCAGCAGCCAAGATGAGGGGGACAGGGCCTACAATGAGCAGTTCTTC. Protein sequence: CASSQDEGDRAYNEQFF.

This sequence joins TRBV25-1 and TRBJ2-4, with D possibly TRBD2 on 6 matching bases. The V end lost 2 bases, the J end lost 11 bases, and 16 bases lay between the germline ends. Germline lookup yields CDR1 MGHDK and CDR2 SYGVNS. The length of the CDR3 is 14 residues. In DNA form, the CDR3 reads TGTGCCAGCAGTGAACAGGGTTATGGGAGGTTTCAGTACTTC. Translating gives CASSEQGYGRFQYF.

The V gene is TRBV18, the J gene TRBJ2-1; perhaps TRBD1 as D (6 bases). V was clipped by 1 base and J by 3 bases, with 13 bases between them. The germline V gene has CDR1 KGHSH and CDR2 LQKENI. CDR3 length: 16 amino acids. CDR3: CASSPLDRTLYNEQFF. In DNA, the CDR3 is TGTGCCAGCTCACCACTTGACAGGACCCTCTACAATGAGCAGTTCTTC.

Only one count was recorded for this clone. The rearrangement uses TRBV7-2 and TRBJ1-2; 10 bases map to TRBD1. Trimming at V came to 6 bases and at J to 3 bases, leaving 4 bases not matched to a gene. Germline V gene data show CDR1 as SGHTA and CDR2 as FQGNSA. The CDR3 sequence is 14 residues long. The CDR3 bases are TGTGCCAGCAGTCCGGGACAGGGGCACTATGGCTACACCTTC. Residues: CASSPGQGHYGYTF.

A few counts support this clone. For the CDR3, the DNA is TGTGCCAGCAGTCCGACAGCAAACTATGGCTACACCTTC. Translation gives CASSPTANYGYTF. The chain links TRBV6-5 to TRBJ1-2, with D perhaps matching TRBD1 (5 bases). This CDR3 has 13 residues. V gave up 5 bases and J gave up 2 bases, with 9 bases separating them. Germline CDR1 reads MNHEY; CDR2 reads SVGAGI.

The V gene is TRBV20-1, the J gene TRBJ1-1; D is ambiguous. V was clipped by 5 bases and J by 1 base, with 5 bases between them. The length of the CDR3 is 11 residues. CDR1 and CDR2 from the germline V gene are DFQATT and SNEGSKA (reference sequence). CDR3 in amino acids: CSASRNTEAFF. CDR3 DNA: TGCAGTGCTTCGCGGAACACTGAAGCTTTCTTT.

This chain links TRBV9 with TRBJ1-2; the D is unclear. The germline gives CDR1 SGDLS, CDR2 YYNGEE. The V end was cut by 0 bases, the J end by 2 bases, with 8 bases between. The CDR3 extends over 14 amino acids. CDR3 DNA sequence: TGTGCCAGCAGCGTAGTAACGGGAAACTATGGCTACACCTTC. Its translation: CASSVVTGNYGYTF.

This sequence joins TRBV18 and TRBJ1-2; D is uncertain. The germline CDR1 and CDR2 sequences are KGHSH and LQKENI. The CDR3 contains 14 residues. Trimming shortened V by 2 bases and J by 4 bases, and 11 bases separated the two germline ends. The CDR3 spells CASSPEGPTYGYTF. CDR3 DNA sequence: TGTGCCAGCTCACCAGAGGGTCCCACCTATGGCTACACCTTC. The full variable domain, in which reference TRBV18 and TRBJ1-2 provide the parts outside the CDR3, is NAGVMQNPRHLVRRRGQEARLRCSPMKGHSHVYWYRQLPEEGLKFMVYLQKENIIDESGMPKERFSAEFPKEGPSILRIQQVVRGDSAAYFCASSPEGPTYGYTFGSGTRLTVV.

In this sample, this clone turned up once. The CDR3 is CASTARQGLLYEQYF. Here the CDR3 DNA reads TGTGCCAGCACCGCGCGTCAGGGGTTGCTCTACGAGCAGTACTTC. V and J are TRBV6-1 and TRBJ2-7; the D gene is possibly TRBD1 (6 bases). In germline, CDR1 is MNHNS, CDR2 SASEGT. Between the trimmed V and J ends, which lost 7 bases and 3 bases, there was a span of 19 bases. The CDR3 spans 15 residues.

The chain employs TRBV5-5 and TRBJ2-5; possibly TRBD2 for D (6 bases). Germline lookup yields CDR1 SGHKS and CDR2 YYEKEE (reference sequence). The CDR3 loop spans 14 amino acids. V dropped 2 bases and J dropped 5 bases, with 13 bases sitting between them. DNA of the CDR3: TGTGCCAGCAGCTTAAGCAGGGCGGGGGAGACCCAGTACTTC. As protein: CASSLSRAGETQYF. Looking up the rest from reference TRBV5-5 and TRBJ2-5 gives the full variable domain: DAGVTQSPTHLIKTRGQQVTLRCSPISGHKSVSWYQQVLGQGPQFIFQYYEKEERGRGNFPDRFSARQFPNYSSELNVNALLLGDSALYLCASSLSRAGETQYFGPGTRLLVL.

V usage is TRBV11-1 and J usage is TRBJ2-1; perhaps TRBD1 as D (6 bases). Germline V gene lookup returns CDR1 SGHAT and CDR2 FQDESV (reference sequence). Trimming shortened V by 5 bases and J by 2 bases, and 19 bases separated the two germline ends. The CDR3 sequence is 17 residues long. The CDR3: CASSAFRTVETYNEQFF. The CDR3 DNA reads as TGTGCCAGCAGCGCCTTTAGGACAGTTGAGACCTACAATGAGCAGTTCTTC. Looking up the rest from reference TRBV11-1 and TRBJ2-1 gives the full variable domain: EAEVAQSPRYKITEKSQAVAFWCDPISGHATLYWYRQILGQGPELLVQFQDESVVDDSQLPKDRFSAERLKGVDSTLKIQPAELGDSAMYLCASSAFRTVETYNEQFFGPGTRLTVL.

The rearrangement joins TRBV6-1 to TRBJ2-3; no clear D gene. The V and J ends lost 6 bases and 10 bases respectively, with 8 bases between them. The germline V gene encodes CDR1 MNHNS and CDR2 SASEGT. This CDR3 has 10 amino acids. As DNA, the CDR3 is TGTGCCAGCAGCGAGCGTGCGCAGTATTTT. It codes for CASSERAQYF.

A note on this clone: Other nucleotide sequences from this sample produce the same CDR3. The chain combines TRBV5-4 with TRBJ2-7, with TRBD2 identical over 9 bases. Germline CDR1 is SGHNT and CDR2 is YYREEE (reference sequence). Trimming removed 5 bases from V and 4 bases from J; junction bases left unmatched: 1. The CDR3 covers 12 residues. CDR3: CASSTSGYEQYF. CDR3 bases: TGTGCCAGCAGTACTAGCGGGTACGAGCAGTACTTC.

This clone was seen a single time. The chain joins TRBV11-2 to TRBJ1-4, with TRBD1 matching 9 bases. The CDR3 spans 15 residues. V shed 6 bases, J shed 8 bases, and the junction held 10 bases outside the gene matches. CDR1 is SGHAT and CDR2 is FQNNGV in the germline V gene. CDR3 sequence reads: CASSSNRGQVEKLFF. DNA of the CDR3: TGTGCCAGCAGTTCCAACAGGGGGCAGGTCGAAAAACTGTTTTTT.

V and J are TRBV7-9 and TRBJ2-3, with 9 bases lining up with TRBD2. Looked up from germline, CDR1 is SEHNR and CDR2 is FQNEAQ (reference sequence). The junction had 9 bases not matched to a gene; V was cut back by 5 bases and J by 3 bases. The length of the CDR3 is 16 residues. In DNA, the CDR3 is TGTGCCAGCAGCCCGGGGCTAGCGGGGCGGACAGATACGCAGTATTTT. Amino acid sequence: CASSPGLAGRTDTQYF.

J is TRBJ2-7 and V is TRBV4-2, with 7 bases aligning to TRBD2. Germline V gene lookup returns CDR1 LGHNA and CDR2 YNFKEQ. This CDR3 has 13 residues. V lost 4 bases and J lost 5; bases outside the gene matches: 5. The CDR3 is CASSRLGGNEQYF. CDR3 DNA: TGTGCCAGCAGCCGCTTGGGGGGGAACGAGCAGTACTTC.